Listed below are T cell receptor beta chains from one sample, sequenced in a study of tumor and adjacent non-tumor tissue in lung cancer. In TCRdb, the multiplex PCR reads were re-called with MiXCR into one record per CDR3 protein. Of 75,000 to 95,000 distinct CDR3 sequences detected, over 55% appear once; the ten largest clones hold under 9.5%. The specimen sequenced was lung tumor tissue. The source is a woman in her 40s with non-small cell lung cancer. CDR3s include the opening cysteine and the closing phenylalanine or tryptophan. The order of the fields is J gene, V gene, CDR3 protein.

TRBJ1-2 | TRBV11-2 | CASSTWGERGGYTF
TRBJ1-1 | TRBV5-4 | CASSLEGWGMVEAFF
TRBJ2-7 | TRBV11-2 | CTSSSNYYEQYF
TRBJ2-1 | TRBV11-2 | CASSKTLAARCYEQFF
TRBJ2-3 | TRBV10-2 | CGSRLTPSGLTYTQYF
TRBJ1-5 | TRBV11-2 | CASSPGGGHQPQHF
TRBJ2-5 | TRBV6-2/TRBV6-3 | CVSSYGVVETQYF
TRBJ1-4 | TRBV29-1 | CSIDQGASGKLLF
TRBJ1-5 | TRBV19 | CASSPPRWNNQPQHF
TRBJ2-1 | TRBV11-3 | CASSSGGTSGGNKQFF
TRBJ2-1 | TRBV4-2 | CSSSQDYRTIGTYNEQFF
TRBJ2-5 | TRBV11-2 | CASSLVRRRVQETQYF
TRBJ2-1 | TRBV11-2 | CTSSLGSLAGRNEQFF
TRBJ1-6 | TRBV6-6 | CASGYGQTPTLNSPIHF
TRBJ2-5 | TRBV11-1 | CVSSNGLSGGPLKETQYF
TRBJ2-1 | TRBV11-1 | CASSLHRGWGLFF
TRBJ2-6 | TRBV6-2/TRBV6-3 | CASSYSSGANLLTF
TRBJ2-1 | TRBV29-1 | CSVEAITSGRGGEQFF
TRBJ2-3 | TRBV29-1 | CRAPFGDTQYF
TRBJ1-2 | TRBV2 | CASSKVQGDYGYTF
TRBJ1-2 | TRBV24-1 | CATSGGTPSGYIF
TRBJ2-7 | TRBV6-5 | CTSSRTSFSSYDQYF
TRBJ2-7 | TRBV9 | CASSSGSSPYEQYF
TRBJ2-6 | TRBV6-2/TRBV6-3 | CASTTDREAGANVLTF
TRBJ2-1 | TRBV13 | CASSRESYNGQLF
TRBJ1-6 | TRBV6-5 | CVSSWTGRNSLLHF
TRBJ2-3 | TRBV6-1 | CVSSRLISDTQYF
TRBJ2-5 | TRBV10-3 | CAIGESTSVETQYF